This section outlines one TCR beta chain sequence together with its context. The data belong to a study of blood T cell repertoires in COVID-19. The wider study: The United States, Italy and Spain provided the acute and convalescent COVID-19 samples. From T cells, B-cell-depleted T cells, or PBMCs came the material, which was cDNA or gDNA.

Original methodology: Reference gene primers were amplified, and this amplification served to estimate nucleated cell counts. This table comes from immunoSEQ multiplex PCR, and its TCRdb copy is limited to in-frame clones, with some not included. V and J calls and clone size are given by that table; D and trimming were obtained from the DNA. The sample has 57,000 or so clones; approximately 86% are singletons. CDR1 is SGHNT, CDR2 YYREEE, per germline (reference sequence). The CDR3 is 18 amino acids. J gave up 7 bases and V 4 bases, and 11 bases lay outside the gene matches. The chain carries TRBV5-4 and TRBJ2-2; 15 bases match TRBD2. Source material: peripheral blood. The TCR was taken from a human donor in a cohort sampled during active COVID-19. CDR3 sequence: CASSRGGLAGGSDGELFF. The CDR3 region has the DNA TGTGCCAGCAGCCGAGGAGGACTAGCGGGAGGGTCGGACGGGGAGCTGTTTTTT.